The clone carrying this TCR beta chain has only a few counts. The record originates from a study of blood T cell repertoires in COVID-19. As handled by the study authors: Amplification from reference gene primers served as the basis for estimated nucleated cell counts. Assay: immunoSEQ multiplex PCR; the TCRdb copy retains only in-frame clones and omits some. The DNA was the basis for D and trimming; V, J and clone size are from that table. The profile covers about 480,000 clones, with 89% appearing a single time and approximately 0.9% taken by the ten largest. This CDR3 is built from 15 residues. With 2 bases removed from V and 0 bases from J, the gap between germline ends came to 7 bases. Germline loops: CDR1 SNHLY, CDR2 FYNNEI.

The receptor's source is a man aged 18-30 years with COVID-19, enrolled during active disease. What was sequenced was peripheral blood. The chain has TRBV2 and TRBJ2-2; D gene uncertain. This CDR3 reads CASSETHANTGELFF. CDR3 bases: TGTGCCAGCAGTGAAACACACGCGAACACCGGGGAGCTGTTTTTT.